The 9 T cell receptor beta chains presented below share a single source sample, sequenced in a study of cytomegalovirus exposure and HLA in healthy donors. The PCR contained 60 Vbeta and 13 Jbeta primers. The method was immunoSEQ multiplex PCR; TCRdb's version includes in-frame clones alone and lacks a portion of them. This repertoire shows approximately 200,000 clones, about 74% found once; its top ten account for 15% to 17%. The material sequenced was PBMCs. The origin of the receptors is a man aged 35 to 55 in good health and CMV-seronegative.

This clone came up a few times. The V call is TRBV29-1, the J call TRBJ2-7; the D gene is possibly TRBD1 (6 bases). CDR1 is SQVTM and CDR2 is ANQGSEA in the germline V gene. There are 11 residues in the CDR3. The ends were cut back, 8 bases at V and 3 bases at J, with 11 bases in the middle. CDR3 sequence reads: CSIEQGYEQYF. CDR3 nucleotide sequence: TGCAGCATCGAACAGGGCTACGAGCAGTACTTC.

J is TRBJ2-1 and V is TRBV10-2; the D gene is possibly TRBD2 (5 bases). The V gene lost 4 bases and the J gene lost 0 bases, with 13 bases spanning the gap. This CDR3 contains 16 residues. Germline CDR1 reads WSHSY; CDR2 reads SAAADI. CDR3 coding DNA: TGCGCCAGCAGTGGATTGGGAGCAGCCTCCTACAATGAGCAGTTCTTC. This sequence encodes CASSGLGAASYNEQFF.

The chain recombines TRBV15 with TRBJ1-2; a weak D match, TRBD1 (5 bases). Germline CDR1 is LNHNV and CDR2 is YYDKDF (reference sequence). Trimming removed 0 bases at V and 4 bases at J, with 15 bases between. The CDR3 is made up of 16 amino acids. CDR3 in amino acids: CATSRDGRGAIYGYTF. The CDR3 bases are TGTGCCACCAGCAGAGATGGTAGGGGCGCGATCTATGGCTACACCTTC.

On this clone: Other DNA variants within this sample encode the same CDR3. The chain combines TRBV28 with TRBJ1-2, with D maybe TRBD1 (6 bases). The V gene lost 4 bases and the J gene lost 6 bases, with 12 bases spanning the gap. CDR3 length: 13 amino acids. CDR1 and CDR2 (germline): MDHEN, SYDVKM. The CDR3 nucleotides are TGTGCCAGCAGTTCGACAGGCGATAATGGCTACACCTTC. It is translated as CASSSTGDNGYTF.

The CDR3 coding sequence is TGTGCCAGCAGCGCCCGACGGGGGGGGTCTAGCACAGATACGCAGTATTTT. It is translated as CASSARRGGSSTDTQYF. This sequence joins TRBV9 and TRBJ2-3; 8 bases map to TRBD2. This CDR3 comprises 17 residues. J gave up 0 bases and V 3 bases, and 9 bases lay outside the gene matches. Per germline, CDR1 SGDLS and CDR2 YYNGEE.

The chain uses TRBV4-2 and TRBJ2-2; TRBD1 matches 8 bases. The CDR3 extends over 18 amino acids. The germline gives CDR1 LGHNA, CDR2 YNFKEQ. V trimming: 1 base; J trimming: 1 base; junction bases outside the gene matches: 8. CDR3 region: CASSQGAGGLGNTGELFF. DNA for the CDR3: TGTGCCAGCAGCCAAGGGGCAGGGGGCTTAGGGAACACCGGGGAGCTGTTTTTT.

In DNA, the CDR3 is TGTGCCTGGAGTCCCAGGACTAGCGGGCCCGCGAACACCGGGGAGCTGTTTTTT. Translating gives CAWSPRTSGPANTGELFF. The J gene is TRBJ2-2, the V gene TRBV30, with 11 nucleotides matching TRBD2. The CDR3 has 18 amino acids. V shed 2 bases, J shed 0 bases, and the junction held 8 bases outside the gene matches. Germline V gives CDR1 GTSNPN, CDR2 SVGIG (reference sequence).

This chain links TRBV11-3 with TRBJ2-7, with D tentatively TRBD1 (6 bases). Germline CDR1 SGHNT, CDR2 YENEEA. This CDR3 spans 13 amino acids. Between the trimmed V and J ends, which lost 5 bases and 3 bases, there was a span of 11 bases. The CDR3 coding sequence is TGTGCCAGCAGCCAAGGCAGGGGCTACGAGCAGTACTTC. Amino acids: CASSQGRGYEQYF.

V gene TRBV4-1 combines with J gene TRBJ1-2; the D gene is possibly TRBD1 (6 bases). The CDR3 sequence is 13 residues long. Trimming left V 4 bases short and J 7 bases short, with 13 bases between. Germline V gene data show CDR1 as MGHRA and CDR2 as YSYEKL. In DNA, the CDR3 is TGCGCCAGCAGCCCCCTTGTAGGGGGTGGCTACACCTTC. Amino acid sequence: CASSPLVGGGYTF.